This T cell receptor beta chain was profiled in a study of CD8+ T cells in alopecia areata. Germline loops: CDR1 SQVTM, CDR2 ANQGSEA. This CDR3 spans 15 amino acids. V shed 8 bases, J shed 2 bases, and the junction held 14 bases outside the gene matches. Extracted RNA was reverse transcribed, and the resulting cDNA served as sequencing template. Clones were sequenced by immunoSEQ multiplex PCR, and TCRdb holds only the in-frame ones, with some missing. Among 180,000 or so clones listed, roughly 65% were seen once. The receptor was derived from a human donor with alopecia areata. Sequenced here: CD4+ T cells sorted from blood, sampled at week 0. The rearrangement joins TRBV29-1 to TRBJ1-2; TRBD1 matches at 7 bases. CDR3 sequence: CSSRPRTGCNYGYTF. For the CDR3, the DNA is TGCAGCTCACGACCAAGGACAGGCTGCAACTATGGCTACACCTTC.